These T cell receptor beta chains were read from a single sample in a study of blood T cell repertoires in COVID-19. The assay was immunoSEQ multiplex PCR, and TCRdb's table has in-frame clones only and misses some. This table holds about 220,000 clones, roughly 84% found once. The source material was peripheral blood. The receptors were gathered from a woman aged 25 to 39 who had recovered from COVID-19. CDR3s include the opening cysteine and the closing phenylalanine or tryptophan. The D gene is left open where the match is weak. Size is omitted from some rows. Given values are once, few, many or a class for expanded clones.

V gene,clone size,J gene,D gene,CDR3 DNA,CDR3 protein
TRBV9,NA,TRBJ1-3,TRBD1,TGTGCCAGCAGCGGACAGGGGGCTACCTCTGGAAACACCATATATTTT,CASSGQGATSGNTIYF
TRBV5-1,NA,TRBJ2-5,TRBD1,TGCGCCAGCAGCTTAGATAGACAGGGGGCTGAGACCCAGTACTTC,CASSLDRQGAETQYF
TRBV27,NA,TRBJ1-3,NA,TGTGCCAGCGGAAGGGGTCAAGTTGGAAACACCATATATTTT,CASGRGQVGNTIYF
TRBV9,NA,TRBJ2-3,NA,TGTGCCAGCAGCGACCACGGGAGGGGGCCAGGTACGCAGTATTTT,CASSDHGRGPGTQYF
TRBV7-3,NA,TRBJ2-3,NA,TGTGCCAGCAGCTTGGTAGCTGCAGATACGCAGTATTTT,CASSLVAADTQYF
TRBV6-5,NA,TRBJ1-2,NA,TGTGCCAGCGGGGTACAGGGATCGGGCTACACCTTC,CASGVQGSGYTF
TRBV2,NA,TRBJ1-4,NA,TGTGCCAGCAGACCCCAGGGAGGGGGTGAAAAACTGTTTTTT,CASRPQGGGEKLFF
TRBV6-1,once,TRBJ1-1,NA,TGTGCCAGCAGTGAAAGGGGGACTGAAGCTTTCTTT,CASSERGTEAFF
TRBV30,NA,TRBJ2-7,NA,TGTGCCTGGAGTGTACAGGTGACTAGGTACGAGCAGTACTTC,CAWSVQVTRYEQYF
TRBV7-3,few,TRBJ1-3,NA,TGTGCCAGCAGCCCTACAGGATACTCTGGAAACACCATATATTTT,CASSPTGYSGNTIYF
TRBV7-9,NA,TRBJ1-1,NA,TGTGCCAGCAGCCGACAAAAAGGTCTAATGAACACTGAAGCTTTCTTT,CASSRQKGLMNTEAFF
TRBV28,NA,TRBJ2-3,NA,TGTGCCAGCAGTCCCCCTTTTTCCCGCACAGATACGCAGTATTTT,CASSPPFSRTDTQYF
TRBV19,NA,TRBJ1-2,NA,TGTGCCAGTATTGGATTTACAGAGGGCTATTCTAACTATGGCTACACCTTC,CASIGFTEGYSNYGYTF
TRBV9,few,TRBJ2-2,NA,TGTGCCAGCAGCCTCAGACAGGATAACACCGGGGAGCTGTTTTTT,CASSLRQDNTGELFF
TRBV5-1,NA,TRBJ2-7,NA,TGCGCCAGTTTGGTGGGGGCGTACGAGCAGTACTTC,CASLVGAYEQYF
TRBV5-1,NA,TRBJ1-2,NA,TGCGCCAGCAGCCCCTCCCCAACAGGTATCTACTATGGCTACACCTTC,CASSPSPTGIYYGYTF
TRBV27,NA,TRBJ1-5,TRBD1,TGTGCCAGCAGTCCCCAGGACAGGAGAAGCAATCAGCCCCAGCATTTT,CASSPQDRRSNQPQHF
TRBV10-3,NA,TRBJ1-4,NA,TGTGCCATCAGTGATTCGAAAGCTGCAACTAATGAAAAACTGTTTTTT,CAISDSKAATNEKLFF
TRBV6-6,NA,TRBJ1-1,NA,TGTGCCAGCAGTTACAATCTGCGTGAAGCTTTCTTT,CASSYNLREAFF
TRBV7-9,NA,TRBJ1-1,NA,TGTGCCAGCAGCCAAAGTGGCGGGAGGGAGAACACTGAAGCTTTCTTT,CASSQSGGRENTEAFF
TRBV30,NA,TRBJ1-4,NA,TGTGCCTGGTCAGCACGGTACGGGGAAAAACTGTTTTTT,CAWSARYGEKLFF
TRBV6-2/TRBV6-3,NA,TRBJ1-4,NA,TGTGCCAGCAGCGATCAGGGACACCCTCAAAAACTGTTTTTT,CASSDQGHPQKLFF
TRBV24-1,NA,TRBJ1-1,NA,TGTGCCACCAGTGATCCCGACCGGGGCACTGAAGCTTTCTTT,CATSDPDRGTEAFF
TRBV20-1,NA,TRBJ1-1,NA,TGCAGTGGCCAGGGGTACACTGAAGCTTTCTTT,CSGQGYTEAFF
TRBV27,NA,TRBJ2-7,TRBD1,TGTGCCAGCAGCATTAGTTATACCGGGACAGGGGGTTACGAGCAGTACTTC,CASSISYTGTGGYEQYF